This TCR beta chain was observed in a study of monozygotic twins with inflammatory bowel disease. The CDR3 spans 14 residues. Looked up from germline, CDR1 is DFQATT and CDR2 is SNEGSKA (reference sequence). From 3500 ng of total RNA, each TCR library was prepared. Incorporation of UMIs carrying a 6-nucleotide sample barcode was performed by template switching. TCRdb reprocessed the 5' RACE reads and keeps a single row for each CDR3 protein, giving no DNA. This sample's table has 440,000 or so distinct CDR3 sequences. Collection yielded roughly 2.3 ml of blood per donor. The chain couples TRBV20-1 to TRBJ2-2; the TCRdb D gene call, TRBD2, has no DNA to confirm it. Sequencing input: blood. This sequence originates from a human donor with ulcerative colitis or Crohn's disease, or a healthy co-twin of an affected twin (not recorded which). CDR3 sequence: CSARLAGVTGELFF.